This TCR beta chain was retrieved from a study of blood T cell repertoires in COVID-19. About the research overall: Samples representing acute and convalescent COVID-19 were sourced from the United States, Italy and Spain. Sources were T cells, B-cell-depleted T cells, or PBMCs; the material itself was cDNA or gDNA.

Germline loops: CDR1 SQVTM, CDR2 ANQGSEA. V dropped 6 bases and J dropped 6 bases, with 12 bases sitting between them. The CDR3 is made up of 13 amino acids. Original processing methods: Reference gene primer amplification yielded estimated nucleated cell counts. Data came from immunoSEQ multiplex PCR; TCRdb stores just in-frame clones and leaves some out. V, J and clone size were drawn from that table, and D and trimming were deduced from the DNA. The repertoire includes 80,000 or so clones, roughly 87% of them detected once, and about 2% sits in the top ten. Material for sequencing was peripheral blood. The receptor's source is a man aged 50-59 years with acute or convalescent COVID-19. This chain links TRBV29-1 with TRBJ1-6; D may be TRBD1 (5 bases). This chain's CDR3 is CSVADSVNSPLHF. The CDR3 nucleotides read TGCAGCGTAGCTGACAGTGTTAATTCACCCCTCCACTTT.